Following are 24 T cell receptor beta chains from one sample sequenced in a study of blood T cells in healthy people across ages. The use of a sample-barcoded 5' primer and a J-beta primer mix characterized a second PCR of roughly 6 to 11 cycles. TCRdb reanalysed the 5' RACE reads using MiXCR and keeps one entry per CDR3 protein. The sample contains over 600,000 distinct CDR3 sequences, under 25% of which appear only once. The sequencing input was blood. These TCRs come from a man aged 70 or older in good health.

This chain links TRBV27 with TRBJ2-1; 7 bases are a match to TRBD2. Germline CDR1 MNHEY, CDR2 SMNVEV (reference sequence). CDR3 length equals 15 residues. Trimming took 2 bases from V and 6 from J; bases not matched to a gene: 7. As DNA, the CDR3 is TGTGCCAGCAGTTTAGGGGCGGGAGCAGGCAATGAGCAGTTCTTC. It is translated as CASSLGAGAGNEQFF.

The chain links TRBV6-5 to TRBJ2-2, with 7 bases identical to TRBD1. V lost 2 bases, J lost 4 bases, and 4 bases stayed unmatched. Looked up from germline, CDR1 is MNHEY and CDR2 is SVGAGI. The CDR3 has 15 residues. CDR3 region: CASSYEGAPTGELFF. The CDR3 nucleotides are TGTGCCAGCAGTTACGAGGGGGCGCCCACCGGGGAGCTGTTTTTT.

Many counts were recorded for this clonotype. J is TRBJ2-5 and V is TRBV6-5; D is undetermined. The CDR3 covers 12 residues. Germline V gene data show CDR1 as MNHEY and CDR2 as SVGAGI. The V end was cut by 4 bases, the J end by 2 bases, with 5 bases between. CDR3 protein: CASSSRQETQYF. CDR3 nucleotide sequence: TGTGCCAGCAGTTCCAGACAAGAGACCCAGTACTTC.

This sequence joins TRBV20-1 and TRBJ2-1, with a tentative D call TRBD1 (5 bases). There are 15 residues in the CDR3. V lost 0 bases and J 6 bases, leaving 15 bases between the germline ends. Germline CDR1 and CDR2: DFQATT and SNEGSKA (reference sequence). In DNA form, the CDR3 reads TGCAGTGCTAGAGAGGCTGGCGGTAGGGGCAATGAGCAGTTCTTC. It yields the protein CSAREAGGRGNEQFF.

This rearrangement joins TRBV15 to TRBJ2-1; 8 bases align to TRBD2. Germline V gene data show CDR1 as LNHNV and CDR2 as YYDKDF (reference sequence). The CDR3 contains 15 residues. With V trimmed by 2 bases and J by 0 bases, 0 bases remained unmatched. Written as DNA, the CDR3 is TGTGCCACCAGCAGACTAGCGGGCTCCTACAATGAGCAGTTCTTC. Translating it yields CATSRLAGSYNEQFF.

The chain employs TRBV5-1 and TRBJ2-3; weak D call: TRBD2 (6 bases). The length of the CDR3 is 15 residues. Deletions cut 0 bases from V and 12 bases from J, with 20 bases between. Germline V lookup: CDR1 SGHRS, CDR2 YFSETQ. Here the CDR3 reads CASSLVRASESDQYF. DNA for the CDR3: TGCGCCAGCAGCTTGGTCCGGGCTAGCGAATCCGATCAGTATTTT. Filled out from reference TRBV5-1 and TRBJ2-3, the complete variable domain reads KAGVTQTPRYLIKTRGQQVTLSCSPISGHRSVSWYQQTPGQGLQFLFEYFSETQRNKGNFPGRFSGRQFSNSRSEMNVSTLELGDSALYLCASSLVRASESDQYFGPGTRLTVL.

This sequence joins TRBV9 and TRBJ2-7, with TRBD1 matching 10 bases. Losses at the gene ends were 0 bases for V and 3 bases for J; bases not matched to a gene: 0. CDR3 length equals 14 residues. Germline V gives CDR1 SGDLS, CDR2 YYNGEE. CDR3 amino acids: CASSVGDRGYEQYF. The CDR3 bases are TGTGCCAGCAGCGTAGGGGACAGGGGCTACGAGCAGTACTTC.

As concerns this clonotype: The junction shows a germline mismatch at one end, possibly a read error. The chain has TRBV20-1 and TRBJ1-3; TRBD1 is a possible D gene (6 bases). CDR3 length equals 15 residues. CDR1 is DFQATT, CDR2 SNEGSKA, per germline (reference sequence). The CDR3 nucleotides are TGCAGTGCAAGAGCGGGACAAAGCTCTGGAAACACCATATATTTT. The encoded protein is CSARAGQSSGNTIYF.

The chain has TRBV20-1 and TRBJ2-4, with 8 nucleotides matching TRBD2. This CDR3 has 15 residues. Germline loops: CDR1 DFQATT, CDR2 SNEGSKA (reference sequence). Trimming cost V 0 bases and J 7 bases; bases outside gene matches: 8. The CDR3 DNA is TGCAGTGCTAGAGAGTTGGACGGGGGGGCGAACATTCAGTACTTC. It specifies CSARELDGGANIQYF.

This chain joins TRBV6-1 and TRBJ1-1; D ambiguous. The CDR3 has 14 residues. Between the trimmed V and J ends, which lost 1 base and 4 bases, there was a span of 10 bases. CDR1 is MNHNS and CDR2 is SASEGT in the germline V gene. CDR3 DNA: TGTGCCAGCAGTGAAGGGCCCGCGAGCACTGAAGCTTTCTTT. Its protein product is CASSEGPASTEAFF.

The V gene is TRBV12-3 or TRBV12-4, the J gene TRBJ2-7, with D unresolved. Trimming removed 3 bases from V and 3 bases from J, with 6 bases in between. This CDR3 spans 12 amino acids. The CDR3 sequence: CASSFESYEQYF. CDR3 DNA: TGTGCCAGCAGTTTTGAGAGCTACGAGCAGTACTTC.

This clonotype occurred a few times. The rearrangement uses TRBV5-1 and TRBJ2-1; weak D call: TRBD1 (6 bases). V shed 4 bases and J shed 0 bases, with 14 bases lying between them. This CDR3 has 16 amino acids. Germline CDR1 reads SGHRS; CDR2 reads YFSETQ. The CDR3 region is CASSQGGSSSYNEQFF. The DNA for the CDR3 is TGCGCCAGCAGCCAAGGGGGATCCAGCTCCTACAATGAGCAGTTCTTC.

For this clonotype: The germline gene is not matched at one end of the junction; a read error may be the cause. The chain is built from TRBV7-7 and TRBJ2-5; tentative D call: TRBD2 (5 bases). The CDR3 loop spans 14 amino acids. In germline, CDR1 is SSHAT, CDR2 FNYEAQ (reference sequence). The CDR3 DNA reads as TGTGCTAGCAGCTTAATAAGCGGCCAAGAGACCCAGTACTTC. It translates to CASSLISGQETQYF.

A few counts support this clonotype. This chain uses TRBV11-2 with TRBJ1-1; D ambiguous. Trimming removed 5 bases at V and 1 base at J, with 11 bases between. This CDR3 spans 14 amino acids. Per the germline V gene, CDR1 is SGHAT and CDR2 is FQNNGV. The CDR3 sequence is CASSQQTANTEAFF. CDR3 sequence (DNA): TGTGCCAGCAGCCAACAGACGGCGAACACTGAAGCTTTCTTT.

This clonotype was seen only a few times. The chain employs TRBV28 and TRBJ1-4; D is unresolved. CDR3 length: 14 amino acids. Per the germline V gene, CDR1 is MDHEN and CDR2 is SYDVKM. Trimming stripped 5 bases from V and 4 bases from J, with 11 bases between. The CDR3 DNA sequence: TGTGCCAGCAGTACTTTTCCTGATAATGAAAAACTGTTTTTT. Residues: CASSTFPDNEKLFF.

The chain couples TRBV6-2 or TRBV6-3 to TRBJ2-7, with D possibly TRBD2 on 5 matching bases. Trimming took off 2 bases at V and 2 bases at J, with 16 bases between the two ends. The length of the CDR3 is 16 residues. CDR1 is MNHEY and CDR2 is SVGEGT in the germline V gene. The CDR3 bases are TGTGCCAGCAGTTACGGCTCTAGCTCCTTTCCCTACGAGCAGTACTTC. Translation: CASSYGSSSFPYEQYF.

This clonotype came up a few times. The rearrangement links TRBV6-6 to TRBJ2-7, with D unresolved. The CDR3 contains 13 residues. Per germline, CDR1 MNHNY and CDR2 SVGAGI (reference sequence). Trimming shortened V by 6 bases and J by 0 bases, and 9 bases separated the two germline ends. The DNA of the CDR3 is TGTGCCAGCAGGCCGATCAACTCCTACGAGCAGTACTTC. It codes for CASRPINSYEQYF.

This clonotype was counted a few times. The CDR3 coding sequence is TGTGCCAGCAGCTTAGTTCGCGGGAGAGACGGGCAGTTCTTC. Translation: CASSLVRGRDGQFF. The genes are TRBV7-6 and TRBJ2-1, with 7 bases lining up with TRBD2. Germline CDR1 and CDR2: SGHVS and FNYEAQ. Unmatched junction bases numbered 9, after V lost 1 base and J lost 12 bases. CDR3 length equals 14 residues. The variable domain in full, with the rest retrieved from reference TRBV7-6 and TRBJ2-1, is GAGVSQSPRYKVTKRGQDVALRCDPISGHVSLYWYRQALGQGPEFLTYFNYEAQQDKSGLPNDRFSAERPEGSISTLTIQRTEQRDSAMYRCASSLVRGRDGQFFGPGTRLTVL.

This clonotype was counted a few times. J is TRBJ2-5 and V is TRBV4-1, with a tentative D call TRBD1 (6 bases). Germline CDR1 and CDR2: MGHRA and YSYEKL. The CDR3 totals 14 residues. Between the trimmed V and J ends, which lost 3 bases and 3 bases, there was a span of 11 bases. CDR3 nucleotides: TGCGCCAGCAGCCATTGGGCAGGGGAAGAGACCCAGTACTTC. The encoded protein is CASSHWAGEETQYF.

The V gene is TRBV12-3 or TRBV12-4, the J gene TRBJ2-2, with D possibly being TRBD1 (5 bases). Trimming stripped 1 base from V and 3 bases from J, with 9 bases between. The CDR3 is made up of 15 amino acids. The CDR3 region is CASSLEGQDTGELFF. The DNA of the CDR3 is TGTGCCAGCAGTTTAGAGGGGCAAGACACCGGGGAGCTGTTTTTT.

The V and J genes are TRBV20-1 and TRBJ2-2; D call uncertain. V dropped 5 bases and J dropped 4 bases, with 11 bases sitting between them. This CDR3 spans 13 amino acids. In germline, CDR1 is DFQATT, CDR2 SNEGSKA (reference sequence). CDR3 bases: TGCAGTGCTCCTGCCCGCGGCACCGGGGAGCTGTTTTTT. Translating it yields CSAPARGTGELFF.

V gene TRBV20-1 combines with J gene TRBJ1-2, with D maybe TRBD1 (5 bases). This CDR3 comprises 14 residues. V lost 0 bases and J 4 bases, leaving 12 bases between the germline ends. Germline CDR1 is DFQATT and CDR2 is SNEGSKA (reference sequence). The CDR3 spells CSARDGRESYGYTF. The CDR3 DNA follows: TGCAGTGCTAGAGATGGCAGGGAGAGCTATGGCTACACCTTC.

This sequence joins TRBV15 and TRBJ2-3, with D uncertain. CDR1 LNHNV and CDR2 YYDKDF come from the germline V gene (reference sequence). The CDR3 totals 16 residues. Trimming stripped 1 base from V and 0 bases from J, with 11 bases between. DNA of the CDR3: TGTGCCACCAGCAGAGGGGCTTCGACTAGCACAGATACGCAGTATTTT. Translated, it gives CATSRGASTSTDTQYF.

This chain uses TRBV25-1 with TRBJ2-1, with D possibly TRBD2 on 6 matching bases. The end of the DNA is better explained by TRBJ2-7, so the J call may be wrong. Germline CDR1 and CDR2: MGHDK and SYGVNS. The CDR3 sequence is 14 residues long. CDR3: CASSVRGVGYEQYF. CDR3 bases: TGTGCCAGCAGTGTCCGCGGGGTCGGCTACGAGCAGTACTTC.